Listed below are T cell receptor beta chains from one sample, sequenced in a study of T cell changes during pregnancy in multiple sclerosis. TCRdb keeps only in-frame clones here, not all; method: immunoSEQ multiplex PCR. The table shows around 61,000 clones, with about 86% occurring only once. Sequencing input: peripheral blood from another person, used as feeder cells. These TCRs come from a human donor whose cells served as feeder cells for cultures in a pregnancy study. CDR3s include the opening cysteine and the closing phenylalanine or tryptophan. D genes are given only for firm matches. Expanded clones are given a class, and other clones once, few, many or no size at all.

j_call | d_call | v_call | clone_size | cdr3_aa | cdr3_nt
TRBJ2-7 | TRBD1 | TRBV28 | - | CASSLGWGQGPSYEQYF | TGTGCCAGCAGTTTAGGGTGGGGACAGGGGCCCTCCTACGAGCAGTACTTC
TRBJ2-1 | TRBD2 | TRBV6-4 | - | CASSDSGTSGDYNEQFF | TGTGCCAGCAGTGACTCCGGGACTAGCGGGGATTACAATGAGCAGTTCTTC
TRBJ2-5 | TRBD2 | TRBV5-8 | - | CASSLLVAGSETQYF | TGTGCCAGCAGCTTGCTGGTAGCGGGATCGGAGACCCAGTACTTC
TRBJ1-1 | - | TRBV5-1 | - | CASSLTGTNTEAFF | TGCGCCAGCAGCTTGACAGGGACGAACACTGAAGCTTTCTTT
TRBJ2-3 | - | TRBV19 | - | CASSLRASDTQYF | TGTGCCAGTAGTTTGCGGGCGTCAGATACGCAGTATTTT
TRBJ1-4 | TRBD1 | TRBV9 | - | CASSVGQGTVEKLFF | TGTGCCAGCAGCGTGGGACAGGGGACGGTTGAAAAACTGTTTTTT
TRBJ1-6 | - | TRBV5-1 | - | CASSGDGQSSYNSPLHF | TGCGCCAGCAGCGGGGACGGTCAGAGCTCCTATAATTCACCCCTCCACTTT
TRBJ2-3 | - | TRBV30 | - | CAWSVWGSTDTQYF | TGTGCCTGGAGTGTATGGGGGAGCACAGATACGCAGTATTTT
TRBJ1-6 | - | TRBV5-6 | once | CASSLGSSYSPLHF | TGTGCCAGCAGCTTGGGAAGTTCATATTCACCCCTCCACTTT
TRBJ1-4 | TRBD1 | TRBV28 | - | CASSPGQGRKGGEKLFF | TGTGCCAGCAGTCCGGGACAGGGGCGGAAAGGAGGTGAAAAACTGTTTTTT
TRBJ1-2 | TRBD1 | TRBV7-2 | - | CASSLVGGGNYGYTF | TGTGCCAGCAGCTTAGTTGGAGGGGGCAACTATGGCTACACCTTC
TRBJ1-1 | - | TRBV27 | - | CASSFWRNTEAFF | TGTGCCAGCAGTTTTTGGAGGAACACTGAAGCTTTCTTT
TRBJ2-7 | - | TRBV7-9 | once | CASSSRDLTYEQYF | TGTGCCAGCAGCTCCCGGGACTTAACCTACGAGCAGTACTTC
TRBJ2-3 | TRBD1 | TRBV5-4 | - | CASSPDRVDTQYF | TGTGCCAGCAGCCCCGACAGGGTAGATACGCAGTATTTT
TRBJ1-1 | - | TRBV5-1 | - | CASSQTTGNTEAFF | TGCGCCAGCAGCCAAACGACAGGGAACACTGAAGCTTTCTTT
TRBJ1-2 | TRBD1 | TRBV14 | once | CASSPRQGSYGYTF | TGTGCCAGCAGCCCCCGACAGGGCAGCTATGGCTACACCTTC
TRBJ2-3 | - | TRBV7-6 | - | CASSSQAGLGYTQYF | TGTGCCAGCAGCTCCCAGGCGGGGCTGGGATATACGCAGTATTTT
TRBJ1-2 | - | TRBV7-3 | - | CASSVTGTKDGYTF | TGTGCCAGCAGCGTAACCGGGACTAAGGATGGCTACACCTTC
TRBJ1-4 | TRBD1 | TRBV4-1 | few | CASSQVTGVEKLFF | TGCGCCAGCAGCCAAGTAACAGGGGTGGAAAAACTGTTTTTT
TRBJ1-3 | - | TRBV7-9 | - | CASSPPIQGSGNTIYF | TGTGCCAGCAGCCCTCCTATACAGGGTTCTGGAAACACCATATATTTT
TRBJ2-7 | - | TRBV6-1 | - | CASLPVPESSYEQYF | TGTGCCAGCTTACCGGTACCCGAAAGCTCCTACGAGCAGTACTTC
TRBJ1-1 | TRBD1 | TRBV5-1 | - | CASSLGTGGGRNTEAFF | TGCGCCAGCAGCTTGGGGACAGGGGGTGGGCGGAACACTGAAGCTTTCTTT
TRBJ1-1 | - | TRBV29-1 | - | CSVARNTEAFF | TGCAGCGTTGCTCGGAACACTGAAGCTTTCTTT
TRBJ1-1 | - | TRBV7-8 | - | CASSLPGTYNTEAFF | TGTGCCAGCAGCTTACCCGGGACATACAACACTGAAGCTTTCTTT
TRBJ2-3 | - | TRBV7-9 | - | CASISLASTDTQYF | TGTGCCAGCATAAGCCTGGCAAGCACAGATACGCAGTATTTT
TRBJ2-1 | - | TRBV6-6 | once | CASNPRASSYNEQFF | TGTGCCAGCAACCCGCGGGCGAGCTCCTACAATGAGCAGTTCTTC
TRBJ1-1 | - | TRBV6-6 | - | CASSFRVLNTEAFF | TGTGCCAGCAGTTTCCGGGTCTTGAACACTGAAGCTTTCTTT
TRBJ2-3 | - | TRBV7-9 | - | CASSLGFADTQYF | TGTGCCAGCAGCTTAGGCTTTGCAGATACGCAGTATTTT
TRBJ1-6 | - | TRBV19 | few | CASRNTRGVALHF | TGTGCCAGTAGAAATACACGCGGGGTGGCCCTCCACTTT
TRBJ2-2 | - | TRBV2 | - | CASQVLGGATGELFF | TGTGCCAGCCAGGTGTTGGGGGGGGCGACCGGGGAGCTGTTTTTT
TRBJ1-1 | - | TRBV9 | once | CASSPRTGVSAEAFF | TGTGCCAGCAGCCCGCGGACGGGGGTAAGCGCTGAAGCTTTCTTT
TRBJ2-7 | TRBD2 | TRBV4-1 | few | CASSRLAGEREQYF | TGCGCCAGCAGCCGACTAGCGGGAGAGCGGGAGCAGTACTTC
TRBJ1-1 | - | TRBV10-3 | - | CAISELGAEAFF | TGTGCCATCAGTGAGTTGGGGGCGGAAGCTTTCTTT
TRBJ1-4 | TRBD1 | TRBV6-5 | - | CASRRGQGGDEKLFF | TGTGCCAGCAGAAGAGGACAGGGGGGAGACGAAAAACTGTTTTTT
TRBJ2-6 | TRBD1 | TRBV13 | - | CASSLRQGEGNSGANVLTF | TGTGCCAGCAGCTTACGACAGGGAGAGGGTAACTCTGGGGCCAACGTCCTGACTTTC
TRBJ2-2 | TRBD2 | TRBV11-2 | - | CASSLEPRGGTNTGELFF | TGTGCCAGCAGCTTAGAACCTCGGGGGGGGACGAACACCGGGGAGCTGTTTTTT
TRBJ2-3 | - | TRBV30 | - | CAWSPGGTYSTDTQYF | TGTGCCTGGAGTCCCGGCGGGACATACTCCACAGATACGCAGTATTTT
TRBJ1-6 | - | TRBV5-1 | few | CASSSDPMDSPLHF | TGCGCCAGCAGCTCAGACCCGATGGATTCACCCCTCCACTTT
TRBJ2-5 | - | TRBV7-7 | - | CASSSTGLQETQYF | TGTGCTAGCAGCTCCACGGGGCTGCAAGAGACCCAGTACTTC
TRBJ1-4 | TRBD1 | TRBV19 | - | CASSNPSDRVNEKLFF | TGTGCCAGTAGTAATCCCTCAGACAGGGTAAATGAAAAACTGTTTTTT
TRBJ2-5 | TRBD2 | TRBV7-7 | - | CASSTGLAGGKRETQYF | TGTGCCAGCAGCACCGGACTAGCGGGGGGTAAACGAGAGACCCAGTACTTC
TRBJ2-3 | TRBD2 | TRBV5-6 | - | CASSLWREATDTQYF | TGTGCCAGCAGCCTGTGGCGGGAGGCCACAGATACGCAGTATTTT
TRBJ2-1 | - | TRBV6-6 | - | CASKPGGNEQFF | TGTGCCAGCAAACCAGGGGGGAATGAGCAGTTCTTC
TRBJ2-1 | - | TRBV19 | once | CASSDITGTAAYNEQFF | TGTGCCAGTAGTGACATCACCGGGACGGCTGCCTACAATGAGCAGTTCTTC
TRBJ2-7 | - | TRBV4-1 | - | CASSPPGGPAYEQYF | TGCGCCAGCAGCCCACCCGGGGGGCCGGCCTACGAGCAGTACTTC
TRBJ2-1 | TRBD1 | TRBV14 | - | CASSQLGTADQFF | TGTGCCAGCAGCCAGTTAGGGACAGCTGACCAGTTCTTC